The rows below give T cell receptor beta chains drawn from one sample of a study of cytomegalovirus exposure and HLA in healthy donors. Measured with immunoSEQ multiplex PCR; TCRdb has only the in-frame clones, and not every one. Here the sample spans some 130,000 clones, 75% to 90% being singletons. The specimen was PBMCs. The origin of the receptors is a woman aged 40 to 55 in good health and CMV-seropositive. The CDR3 runs from the conserved cysteine through the conserved F or W. D genes are given only for firm matches. Rows may omit the clone size; those that give it use once, few, many or a size class.

v_gene	abundance	d_gene	j_gene	CDR3aa	CDR3nt
TRBV2	-	TRBD1	TRBJ1-2	CASSLTGKYGYTF	TGTGCCAGCAGCTTGACAGGGAAGTACGGCTACACCTTC
TRBV7-2	-	TRBD2	TRBJ2-7	CASSLAPLAGAEQYF	TGTGCCAGCAGCCTAGCGCCACTAGCGGGAGCCGAGCAGTACTTC
TRBV7-2	-	-	TRBJ1-2	CASSPFVPGAGGYTF	TGTGCCAGCAGCCCCTTTGTCCCTGGGGCAGGAGGCTACACCTTC
TRBV6-5	-	-	TRBJ1-1	CASTLKTGMNTEAFF	TGTGCCAGCACCCTAAAGACAGGAATGAACACTGAAGCTTTCTTT
TRBV6-4	few	TRBD1	TRBJ2-5	CASSRGQGETQYF	TGTGCCAGCAGCCGCGGACAGGGCGAGACCCAGTACTTC
TRBV6-6	few	-	TRBJ1-1	CASRFNPGSAEAFF	TGTGCCAGCAGGTTCAATCCAGGGTCAGCTGAAGCTTTCTTT
TRBV7-9	-	TRBD1	TRBJ1-5	CASSMGQGHVNQPQHF	TGTGCCAGCAGCATGGGACAGGGCCATGTCAATCAGCCCCAGCATTTT
TRBV28	-	TRBD1	TRBJ2-5	CASSLPTGYQETQYF	TGTGCCAGCAGTTTACCGACAGGGTACCAAGAGACCCAGTACTTC
TRBV30	few	TRBD2	TRBJ2-1	CAWSVGSGVYNEQFF	TGTGCCTGGAGTGTGGGTAGCGGGGTTTACAATGAGCAGTTCTTC
TRBV9	-	-	TRBJ2-5	CASSVGREETQYF	TGTGCCAGCAGCGTCGGCAGGGAAGAGACCCAGTACTTC
TRBV5-7	-	-	TRBJ1-1	CASRSDIVSTEAFF	TGTGCCAGCAGATCCGACATTGTGAGCACTGAAGCTTTCTTT
TRBV19	-	-	TRBJ2-1	CASTRGNEQFF	TGTGCCAGTACTCGGGGCAATGAGCAGTTCTTC
TRBV6-4	-	TRBD1	TRBJ2-3	CASSDGGQGSDTQYF	TGTGCCAGCAGTGACGGGGGACAGGGATCAGATACGCAGTATTTT
TRBV29-1	once	TRBD1	TRBJ1-1	CSVSVQGATEAFF	TGCAGCGTTTCCGTCCAGGGGGCGACTGAAGCTTTCTTT
TRBV9	-	-	TRBJ2-1	CASSVGQTYNEQFF	TGTGCCAGCAGCGTAGGGCAGACCTACAATGAGCAGTTCTTC
TRBV6-1	-	TRBD1	TRBJ2-1	CASSGGQGSYNEQFF	TGTGCCAGCAGTGGAGGACAGGGAAGTTACAATGAGCAGTTCTTC
TRBV14	-	-	TRBJ2-7	CASRGSRSYEQYF	TGTGCCAGCAGAGGCTCGCGGTCCTACGAGCAGTACTTC
TRBV9	-	TRBD1	TRBJ1-1	CASSVMGQGNTEAFF	TGTGCCAGCAGCGTGATGGGACAGGGAAACACTGAAGCTTTCTTT
TRBV6-5	-	-	TRBJ2-3	CASSYGGGPAADTQYF	TGTGCCAGCAGTTACGGCGGCGGGCCCGCCGCAGATACGCAGTATTTT
TRBV2	-	-	TRBJ1-4	CASSVGGEDEKLFF	TGTGCCAGCAGTGTAGGGGGTGAGGATGAAAAACTGTTTTTT
TRBV5-4	once	TRBD2	TRBJ2-4	CASSIAGVNIQYF	TGTGCCAGCAGCATAGCGGGAGTCAACATTCAGTACTTC
TRBV5-1	-	-	TRBJ1-4	CASSLSGVTNEKLFF	TGCGCCAGCAGCTTATCGGGGGTCACTAATGAAAAACTGTTTTTT
TRBV28	-	TRBD1	TRBJ1-2	CASSLQGVYGYTF	TGTGCCAGCAGTCTTCAGGGGGTCTATGGCTACACCTTC
TRBV15	once	-	TRBJ1-1	CATSGFQVIAEAFF	TGTGCCACCAGCGGGTTCCAGGTGATAGCTGAAGCTTTCTTT
TRBV7-2	-	-	TRBJ1-5	CASSPQGPSNQPQHF	TGTGCCAGCAGCCCGCAGGGGCCCTCCAATCAGCCCCAGCATTTT
TRBV28	-	-	TRBJ2-7	CASSLGGSSYEQYF	TGTGCCAGCAGTTTAGGTGGGAGCTCCTACGAGCAGTACTTC
TRBV7-2	-	TRBD1	TRBJ2-1	CASSLVTGGNEQFF	TGTGCCAGCAGCTTAGTGACAGGGGGGAATGAGCAGTTCTTC
TRBV6-1	-	TRBD2	TRBJ2-7	CASSGRAGAFRGYEQYF	TGTGCCAGCAGTGGGAGGGCGGGAGCGTTCCGTGGGTACGAGCAGTACTTC
TRBV18	-	TRBD1	TRBJ1-2	CASSPKGQGGCGYTF	TGTGCCAGCTCACCAAAGGGCCAGGGGGGATGTGGCTACACCTTC
TRBV9	-	TRBD1	TRBJ2-2	CASSGSGTGHITGELFF	TGTGCCAGCAGCGGCTCCGGGACAGGGCATATCACCGGGGAGCTGTTTTTT
TRBV10-1	-	-	TRBJ1-1	CASSRELAAEAFF	TGCGCCAGCAGTCGGGAACTGGCGGCTGAAGCTTTCTTT
TRBV7-9	-	-	TRBJ2-2	CASTLDTNTGELFF	TGTGCCAGCACCCTGGACACCAACACCGGGGAGCTGTTTTTT
TRBV11-2	-	TRBD1	TRBJ2-1	CASSLILQGLNEQFF	TGTGCCAGCAGCTTAATATTACAGGGGTTGAATGAGCAGTTCTTC
TRBV7-3	-	-	TRBJ2-7	CASSRSATGYEQYF	TGTGCCAGCAGCCGTTCGGCGACGGGGTACGAGCAGTACTTC
TRBV6-5	-	-	TRBJ1-2	CASSNRAANYGYTF	TGTGCCAGCAGTAACAGGGCAGCTAACTATGGCTACACCTTC
TRBV19	-	TRBD1	TRBJ1-2	CASSTGQAAYGYTF	TGTGCCAGTAGTACCGGACAGGCCGCCTATGGCTACACCTTC
TRBV9	few	-	TRBJ2-2	CASSVEAVSYTGELFF	TGTGCCAGCAGCGTAGAGGCGGTATCGTACACCGGGGAGCTGTTTTTT
TRBV7-3	-	TRBD2	TRBJ2-3	CASSLSGGAIDTQYF	TGTGCCAGCAGCCTCAGCGGGGGGGCGATAGATACGCAGTATTTT
TRBV7-6	-	TRBD2	TRBJ2-7	CASSLGGGDEQYF	TGTGCCAGCAGCTTAGGGGGGGGAGACGAGCAGTACTTC
TRBV5-1	-	-	TRBJ1-5	CASSPGMASPMGNQPQHF	TGCGCCAGCAGCCCAGGGATGGCCAGCCCCATGGGCAATCAGCCCCAGCATTTT
TRBV9	-	-	TRBJ2-3	CASSVGVAVRSTDTQYF	TGTGCCAGCAGCGTAGGAGTAGCGGTGCGATCCACAGATACGCAGTATTTT
TRBV10-3	-	-	TRBJ1-1	CAIRPGQMNTEAFF	TGTGCCATCAGGCCAGGACAGATGAACACTGAAGCTTTCTTT
TRBV19	-	TRBD2	TRBJ2-5	CASSKGLAGGGGETQYF	TGTGCCAGTAGTAAAGGACTAGCGGGAGGTGGAGGGGAGACCCAGTACTTC
TRBV28	-	-	TRBJ1-2	CASSLVGGTSNYGYTF	TGTGCCAGCAGTTTAGTAGGGGGTACCTCTAACTATGGCTACACCTTC
TRBV7-3	-	-	TRBJ2-3	CASSSSQRDTQYF	TGTGCCAGCAGCTCCAGCCAGCGGGATACGCAGTATTTT
TRBV5-6	-	-	TRBJ2-5	CASSFAGFGQETQYF	TGTGCCAGCAGCTTTGCAGGGTTTGGGCAAGAGACCCAGTACTTC
TRBV5-8	-	TRBD1	TRBJ1-5	CASSSGTGAAQPQHF	TGTGCCAGCAGCAGTGGGACAGGGGCCGCTCAGCCCCAGCATTTT
TRBV7-2	-	-	TRBJ2-1	CASSLGGLMFNEQFF	TGTGCCAGCAGCTTAGGGGGCCTCATGTTCAATGAGCAGTTCTTC
TRBV28	-	TRBD2	TRBJ2-7	CASSPGTISSYEQYF	TGTGCCAGCAGTCCAGGGACTATAAGTTCCTACGAGCAGTACTTC
TRBV2	-	-	TRBJ1-2	CARAIQGNYGYTF	TGTGCCAGAGCAATCCAGGGGAACTATGGCTACACCTTC
TRBV5-1	-	-	TRBJ1-3	CASSFQGVSAGNTIYF	TGCGCCAGCAGCTTCCAGGGTGTATCGGCTGGAAACACCATATATTTT
TRBV5-1	-	TRBD1	TRBJ2-5	CASSSEQGVQETQYF	TGCGCCAGCAGCTCGGAGCAGGGGGTCCAAGAGACCCAGTACTTC
TRBV9	-	TRBD1	TRBJ2-7	CASSVEDRVIYEQYF	TGTGCCAGCAGCGTAGAAGACAGGGTTATCTACGAGCAGTACTTC
TRBV4-1	once	-	TRBJ2-2	CASSHPGGPNTGELFF	TGCGCCAGCAGCCATCCCGGGGGGCCGAACACCGGGGAGCTGTTTTTT
TRBV30	-	-	TRBJ2-7	CAWSVAEKLYEQYF	TGTGCCTGGAGTGTTGCAGAAAAATTGTACGAGCAGTACTTC
TRBV7-3	-	TRBD2	TRBJ2-5	CASSLNQRGLGETQYF	TGTGCCAGCAGCTTAAATCAGCGGGGACTAGGAGAGACCCAGTACTTC
TRBV18	-	TRBD1	TRBJ2-2	CASSPRQGTTGELFF	TGTGCCAGCTCACCCCGACAGGGGACCACCGGGGAGCTGTTTTTT